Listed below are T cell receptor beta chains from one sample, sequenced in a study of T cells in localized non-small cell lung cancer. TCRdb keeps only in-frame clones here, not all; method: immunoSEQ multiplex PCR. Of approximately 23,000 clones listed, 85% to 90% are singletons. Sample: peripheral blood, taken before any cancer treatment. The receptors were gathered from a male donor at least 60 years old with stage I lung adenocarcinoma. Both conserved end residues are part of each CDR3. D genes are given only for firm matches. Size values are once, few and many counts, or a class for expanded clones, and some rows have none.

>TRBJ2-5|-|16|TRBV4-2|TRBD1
TGTGCCAGCAGCCAAAAGACAGGGAGCCGCCAAGAGACCCAGTACTTC
CASSQKTGSRQETQYF
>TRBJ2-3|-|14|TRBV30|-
TGTGCCTGGAGCGTGACAGGAGCCACAGATACGCAGTATTTT
CAWSVTGATDTQYF
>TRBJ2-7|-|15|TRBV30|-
TGTGCCTGGAGTCCGAGGGGGGGGGCGGCGAGGGAGCAGTACTTC
CAWSPRGGAAREQYF
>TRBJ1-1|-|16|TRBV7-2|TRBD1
TGTGCCAGCAGATCTCCGGGACAGGGCTCGAACACTGAAGCTTTCTTT
CASRSPGQGSNTEAFF
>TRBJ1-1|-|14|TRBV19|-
TGTGCCAGTAGTATAGCCCTGATGAACACTGAAGCTTTCTTT
CASSIALMNTEAFF
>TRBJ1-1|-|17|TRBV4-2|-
TGTGCCAGCAGCCAAGATCTTGTTTGGGGGCCGGGCACTGAAGCTTTCTTT
CASSQDLVWGPGTEAFF
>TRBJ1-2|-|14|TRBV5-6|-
TGTGCCAGCAGCTTGGGTACAGGCCTTCGGGGCTACACCTTC
CASSLGTGLRGYTF
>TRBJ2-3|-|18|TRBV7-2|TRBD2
TGTGCCAGCAGCTTAGTTATCTCGGCTAGCGGGGGGGCAGATACGCAGTATTTT
CASSLVISASGGADTQYF
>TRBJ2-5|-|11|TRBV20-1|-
TGCAGTGCTAGAGTTCAAGAGACCCAGTACTTC
CSARVQETQYF
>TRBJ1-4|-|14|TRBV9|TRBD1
TGTGCCAGCAATACGGGACAGACTAATGAAAAACTGTTTTTT
CASNTGQTNEKLFF
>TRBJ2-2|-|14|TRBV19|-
TGTGCCAGTAGATTGGGGGTGAACACCGGGGAGCTGTTTTTT
CASRLGVNTGELFF
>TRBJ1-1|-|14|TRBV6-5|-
TGTGCCAGCAGGCCCGGGTCCCGGGGCACTGAAGCTTTCTTT
CASRPGSRGTEAFF
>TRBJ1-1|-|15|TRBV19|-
TGTGCCAGTAGTATCAATCTAGCAGACAGGAAAGAAGCTTTCTTT
CASSINLADRKEAFF
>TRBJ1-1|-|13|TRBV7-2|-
TGTGCCAGCAGCTTAGAAGGGGGTGGACAGGCTTTCTTT
CASSLEGGGQAFF
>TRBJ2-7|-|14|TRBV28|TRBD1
TGTGCCAGCAGTTCGGGACAGGCAGCCTACGAGCAGTACTTC
CASSSGQAAYEQYF
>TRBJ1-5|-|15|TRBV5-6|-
TGTGCCAGCAGCTTGGGACCGACCACTAATCAGCCCCAGCATTTT
CASSLGPTTNQPQHF
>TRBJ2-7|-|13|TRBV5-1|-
TGCGCCAGCAGCTTCCAGGGCTCCTACGAGCAGTACTTC
CASSFQGSYEQYF
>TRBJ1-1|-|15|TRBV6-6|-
TGTGCCAGCAGTTACAGCGGATCCACGAACACTGAAGCTTTCTTT
CASSYSGSTNTEAFF
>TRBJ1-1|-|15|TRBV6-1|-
TGTGCCAGCAGTGCCGTTGGGGGTCGCCGAAGGGAAGCTTTCTTT
CASSAVGGRRREAFF
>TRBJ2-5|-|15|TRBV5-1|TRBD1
TGCGCCAGCAGCTTGGAGGGCAGGGGGAGAGAGACCCAGTACTTC
CASSLEGRGRETQYF
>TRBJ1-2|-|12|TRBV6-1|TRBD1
TGTGCCAGCAGTTTACAGGGGAGTGGCTACACCTTC
CASSLQGSGYTF
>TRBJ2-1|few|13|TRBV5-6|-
TGTGCCAGCGCCCGGGACTTCTCCAATGAGCAGTTCTTC
CASARDFSNEQFF
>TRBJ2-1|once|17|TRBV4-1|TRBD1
TGCGCCAGCAGCCAAGATCGGAGAGGACAGGCCTACAATGAGCAGTTCTTC
CASSQDRRGQAYNEQFF
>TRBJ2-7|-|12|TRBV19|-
TGTGCCTGCGGACGGAGCTCCTACGAGCAGTACTTC
CACGRSSYEQYF
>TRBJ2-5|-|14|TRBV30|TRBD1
TGTGCCTGGAGTGTGGGACAGGTCCAAGAGACCCAGTACTTC
CAWSVGQVQETQYF
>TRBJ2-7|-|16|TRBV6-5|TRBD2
TGTGCCAGCAGTTACTCCGGGGAGGGATGGGAGTACGAGCAGTACTTC
CASSYSGEGWEYEQYF
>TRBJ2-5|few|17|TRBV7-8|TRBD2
TGTGCCAGCAGCTTAGCCGCCCTAGCGGGAGGAGGAGAGACCCAGTACTTC
CASSLAALAGGGETQYF
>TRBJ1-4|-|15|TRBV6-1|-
TGTGCCAGCAGTGAAGCCCGAGAAAGGAGTGAAAAACTGTTTTTT
CASSEARERSEKLFF
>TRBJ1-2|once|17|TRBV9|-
TGTGCCAGCAGCGTCAGGCCGGGACTTCTGACCAACTATGGCTACACCTTC
CASSVRPGLLTNYGYTF
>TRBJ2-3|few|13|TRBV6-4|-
TGTGCCAGCAGTGACCCGAGCACAGATACGCAGTATTTT
CASSDPSTDTQYF
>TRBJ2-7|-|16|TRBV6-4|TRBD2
TGTGCCAGCAGTGACAGGGTGGGTAGCGGGATATCCGAGCAGTACTTC
CASSDRVGSGISEQYF
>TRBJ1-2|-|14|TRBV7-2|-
TGTGCCAGCACCTTAGTAACAGGGAACTATGGCTACACCTTC
CASTLVTGNYGYTF
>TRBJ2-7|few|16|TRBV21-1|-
TGTGCCAGCAGCAAAAGTGGGGACAGAGGGATCTACGAGCAGTACTTC
CASSKSGDRGIYEQYF
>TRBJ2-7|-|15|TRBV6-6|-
TGTGCCAGCAGTGTAGACACGGGGGATGTCTACGAGCAGTACTTC
CASSVDTGDVYEQYF
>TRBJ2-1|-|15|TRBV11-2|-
TGTGCCAGCAGCCTTAACGTGGGCAGGGGCAATGAGCAGTTCTTC
CASSLNVGRGNEQFF
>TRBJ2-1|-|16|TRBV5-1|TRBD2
TGCGCCAGCAGCTACTCCGGGACTAGCGGGAACAATGAGCAGTTCTTC
CASSYSGTSGNNEQFF
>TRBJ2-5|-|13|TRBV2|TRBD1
TGTGCCAGCATGGGACAGCTCCAAGAGACCCAGTACTTC
CASMGQLQETQYF
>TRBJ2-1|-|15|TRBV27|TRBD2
TGTGCCAGCAGTCCTCAACTAGCGGGGTACAATGAGCAGTTCTTC
CASSPQLAGYNEQFF
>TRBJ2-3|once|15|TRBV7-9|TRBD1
TGTGCCAGCAGCTTCGGACAGGGAGTTCAAGATACGCAGTATTTT
CASSFGQGVQDTQYF
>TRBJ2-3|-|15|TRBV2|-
TGTGCCAGCAGTGTCGAGAGAGGGGCAGGAGATACGCAGTATTTT
CASSVERGAGDTQYF
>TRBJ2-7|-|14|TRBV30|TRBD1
TGTGCCTGGAGGCGGACAGGGGCTACCTACGAGCAGTACTTC
CAWRRTGATYEQYF
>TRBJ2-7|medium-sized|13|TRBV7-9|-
TGTGCCAGCAGCTTAGTATGGTCCTACGAGCAGTACTTC
CASSLVWSYEQYF
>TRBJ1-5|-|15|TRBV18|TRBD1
TGTGCCAGCTCACCACCGGGACAGGGGGCACAGCCCCAGCATTTT
CASSPPGQGAQPQHF
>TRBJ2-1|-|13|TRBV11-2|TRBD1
TGTGCCAGCAGTCTCACCGGACAGGTTCCCCCGATCTTC
CASSLTGQVPPIF
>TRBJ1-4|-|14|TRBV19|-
TGTGCCAGCGCGGGGAGCGCTGAAAATGAAAAACTGTTTTTT
CASAGSAENEKLFF
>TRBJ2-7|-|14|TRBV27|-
TGTGCCAGCAGTTTATCTAGGGATATCTACGAGCAGTACTTC
CASSLSRDIYEQYF
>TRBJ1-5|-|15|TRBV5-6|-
TGTGCCAGCAGCTTGGGGGGGACATTTTACCGGCCCCAGCATTTT
CASSLGGTFYRPQHF
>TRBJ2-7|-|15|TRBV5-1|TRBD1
TGCGCCAGCAGCTTGAATGGGCAGGGGGCCTACGAGCAGTACTTC
CASSLNGQGAYEQYF
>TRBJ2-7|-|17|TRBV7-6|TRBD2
TGTGCCAGCAGCCGCCGCACTACTAGCGGGGACTCCTACGAGCAGTACTTC
CASSRRTTSGDSYEQYF
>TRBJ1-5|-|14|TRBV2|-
TGTGCCAGCAGTGAAGGGGTCCAGGGTCAGCCCCAGCATTTT
CASSEGVQGQPQHF